A selection of T cell receptor beta chains follows, all from one sample in a study of blood T cell repertoires in COVID-19. Profiled with immunoSEQ multiplex PCR; TCRdb holds only in-frame clones, not every one. The repertoire consists of about 64,000 clones, with around three quarters occurring once and the leading ten covering roughly 4.8%. The material sequenced was peripheral blood. These receptors were collected from a human donor in a cohort sampled during active COVID-19. Both conserved end residues are trimmed from each CDR3. The order of the fields is J gene, clone size, V gene, CDR3 protein. A clone size is listed for some rows: how often the clone was seen (once, few, many), or a class if it is expanded.

TRBJ1-1	NA	TRBV28	ASSLIGRATEAF
TRBJ1-5	NA	TRBV7-8	ASSLRSLAGKSQPQH
TRBJ1-1	few	TRBV3-1/TRBV3-2	ASSQGRGTEAF
TRBJ1-5	once	TRBV25-1	ASSDAGQPNQPQH
TRBJ2-2	few	TRBV2	ASSLRVTGSDGELF
TRBJ2-7	NA	TRBV18	ASSPFSGDTAYEQY
TRBJ1-2	few	TRBV7-8	ASSLGTDYGYT
TRBJ1-3	few	TRBV6-5	ASSSDRGRAGNTIY
TRBJ2-1	NA	TRBV5-1	ASSLDQSYNEQF
TRBJ1-1	NA	TRBV3-1/TRBV3-2	ASSQLGQARSEAF
TRBJ2-5	NA	TRBV7-8	ASSVGTAVGEWTQY
TRBJ2-6	NA	TRBV5-1	ASSPDTGANVLT
TRBJ2-7	NA	TRBV4-1	ASSQRETGNLYEQY
TRBJ1-2	NA	TRBV6-1	ASSEGTGTNYGYT
TRBJ1-6	NA	TRBV30	AWSGDRVYSPLH
TRBJ1-1	few	TRBV19	ASSKDRVTEAF
TRBJ1-5	NA	TRBV3-1/TRBV3-2	ASSQGAYTPQH
TRBJ1-2	NA	TRBV2	ASSTENYGYT
TRBJ1-2	few	TRBV5-1	ASSLLTGGGGYT
TRBJ2-1	NA	TRBV9	ASSPLAGGYNEQF
TRBJ1-2	few	TRBV30	AWRDRTVVYGYT
TRBJ2-7	NA	TRBV5-4	ASSPGGQGKAYEQY
TRBJ1-2	NA	TRBV30	AWNRVGGYT
TRBJ1-3	medium-sized	TRBV3-1/TRBV3-2	ASSLYRGRGSSGNTIY
TRBJ1-3	NA	TRBV7-2	ASSVAGTGVPSGGNTIY
TRBJ2-6	NA	TRBV4-3	ASSQAGTGASGANVLT
TRBJ2-7	NA	TRBV2	ASRIVGGLSLEQY
TRBJ2-3	NA	TRBV28	ASSLPSDTQY
TRBJ1-6	NA	TRBV30	AWSVDRGTSYNSPLH
TRBJ1-6	NA	TRBV3-1/TRBV3-2	ASSQVSSYNSPLH
TRBJ1-1	NA	TRBV4-2	ASSRRWREDTEAF
TRBJ1-4	NA	TRBV6-6	ASSLTENEKLF
TRBJ2-1	once	TRBV6-5	ASRKAGPRLIEQF
TRBJ1-5	NA	TRBV7-2	ASSDRVWQPQH
TRBJ2-4	NA	TRBV6-1	ASSEAGGGTLKNIQY
TRBJ1-2	NA	TRBV7-9	ASSPKTGGYT
TRBJ1-1	NA	TRBV9	ASSVVGQGNTEAF
TRBJ2-3	NA	TRBV19	ASSASGGLTDTQY
TRBJ2-6	many	TRBV5-4	ASGGQGGSSGANVLT